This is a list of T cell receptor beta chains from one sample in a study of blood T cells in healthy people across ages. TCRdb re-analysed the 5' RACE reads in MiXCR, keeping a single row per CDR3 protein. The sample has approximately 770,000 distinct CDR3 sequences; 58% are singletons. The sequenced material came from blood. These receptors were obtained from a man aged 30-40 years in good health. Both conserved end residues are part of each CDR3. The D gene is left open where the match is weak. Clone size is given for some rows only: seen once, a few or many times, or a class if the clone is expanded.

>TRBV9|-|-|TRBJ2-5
CAGSVGRDQETQYF
TGTGCCGGCAGCGTAGGAAGAGACCAAGAGACCCAGTACTTC
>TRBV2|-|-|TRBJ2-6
CASRSEASFSSGANVLTF
TGTGCCAGCCGGTCGGAAGCCAGTTTTAGCTCTGGGGCCAACGTCCTGACTTTC
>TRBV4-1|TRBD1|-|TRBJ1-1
CASSYGQGLSTEAFF
TGCGCCAGCAGCTATGGACAGGGGTTGAGCACTGAAGCTTTCTTT
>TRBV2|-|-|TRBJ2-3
CASRSTLTDTQYF
TGTGCCAGCCGGAGTACTTTGACAGATACGCAGTATTTT
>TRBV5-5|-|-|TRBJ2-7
CASSIDSFSYEQYF
TGTGCCAGCAGCATTGACAGTTTCTCCTACGAGCAGTACTTC
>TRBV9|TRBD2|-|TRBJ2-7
CAGSGPSGSTEQYF
TGTGCCGGCAGCGGACCTAGCGGGAGTACCGAGCAGTACTTC
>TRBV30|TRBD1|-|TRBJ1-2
CAWSVGQGANYGYTF
TGTGCCTGGAGTGTAGGGCAGGGGGCTAACTATGGCTACACCTTC
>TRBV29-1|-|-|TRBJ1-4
CSARVGVVEKLFF
TGCAGCGCCCGGGTGGGGGTCGTTGAAAAACTGTTTTTT
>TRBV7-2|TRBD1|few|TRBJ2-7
CASTRDRSYEQYF
TGTGCCAGCACCCGGGACAGGTCCTACGAGCAGTACTTC
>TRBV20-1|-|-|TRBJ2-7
CSTRAWVSGAYEQYF
TGCAGTACTAGAGCCTGGGTATCAGGGGCCTACGAGCAGTACTTC
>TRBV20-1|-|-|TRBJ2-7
CSLDLGDGAQYF
TGCAGTTTGGACTTGGGAGATGGGGCCCAGTACTTC
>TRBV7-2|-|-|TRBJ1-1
CASSSQMFDRRAFF
TGTGCCAGCAGCTCTCAAATGTTTGACAGGAGAGCTTTCTTT
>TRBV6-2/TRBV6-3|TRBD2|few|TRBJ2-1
CASSSGGGQFF
TGTGCCAGCAGTTCGGGAGGTGGTCAGTTCTTC
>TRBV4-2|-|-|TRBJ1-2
CASSRGTDYGYTF
TGTGCCAGCAGCCGCGGGACGGACTATGGCTACACCTTC
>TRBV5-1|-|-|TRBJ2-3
CASSLDGGPFTDTQYF
TGCGCCAGCAGCTTGGATGGGGGACCGTTCACAGATACGCAGTATTTT
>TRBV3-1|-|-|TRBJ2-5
CASSKNPGVQETQYF
TGTGCCAGCAGCAAAAACCCCGGGGTCCAAGAGACCCAGTACTTC
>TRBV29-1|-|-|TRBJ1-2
CSVDDQGYYGYTF
TGCAGCGTTGACGACCAAGGGTACTATGGCTACACCTTC